The sequence of this T cell receptor (beta chain) was determined in a study of blood T cell repertoires in COVID-19. Using immunoSEQ multiplex PCR, the repertoire was profiled, and TCRdb retains in-frame clones only, with some absent. The profile shows around 50,000 clones, around nine tenths of them singletons. This CDR3 is 13 amino acids long. The V gene's germline CDR1 is SGHRS and CDR2 YFSETQ. The V gene lost 4 bases and the J gene lost 4 bases, with 11 bases spanning the gap. This sequence joins TRBV5-1 and TRBJ1-1; D is uncertain. The sequenced sample consisted of peripheral blood. This receptor was taken from a human donor in a cohort sampled during active COVID-19. CDR3 DNA: TGCGCCAGCAGCACTCCCGGTGGCACTGAAGCTTTCTTT. This sequence encodes CASSTPGGTEAFF.